This TCR beta chain originates from a study of CD8+ T cells in alopecia areata (dated by TCRdb to 2016 to 2019). With regard to the full study: Treated patients were enrolled in an open-label pilot trial of oral tofacitinib, 5 to 10 mg twice daily, for moderate-to-severe alopecia areata. Tofacitinib was given for 6 to 18 months, followed by 6 months of follow-up off drug to assess delayed response and recurrence. The study used high-throughput TCRbeta sequencing to examine T cell clonal expansion in alopecia areata, in both the C3H/HeJ mouse model and human patients. On the human side, TCRbeta sequencing was run on scalp tissue and on sorted CD4+ and CD8+ peripheral blood T cells from healthy controls and from alopecia areata patients with either patchy or totalis/universalis disease. Patients on tofacitinib were biopsied at baseline and after 4 and 24 weeks of treatment, and several of the patients also had a later scalp biopsy. Clonality in the scalp was compared among normal scalp (n=4), patchy alopecia areata scalp (n=8), and alopecia totalis/universalis scalp (n=8). RNA was obtained with the PAXgene miRNA kit for fixed scalp, the miRNeasy kit for PBMCs, and the RNeasy kit for mouse skin. TCRbeta CDR3 regions were amplified by immunoSEQ multiplex PCR using 35 Vbeta forward and 13 Jbeta reverse primers.

Reading from cysteine to phenylalanine, the CDR3 counts 15 amino acids. Solely the CDR3 DNA is kept, with 45 bases framed from the first base. The CDR1 and CDR2 encoded by the germline V gene are SGHDT and YYEEEE. V sheds 2 bases and J sheds 10 bases, leaving 19 bases between their ends. Remarks on this clone: Its antigen specificity is not known. Per-base quality was not reported, and no clone a single base away is much larger than it.

Overall results and qualifications from the work: TCR sequences shared between patients were less clear than in mice, possibly partly because of HLA diversity in the patient population. Compared with normal scalp, lesional scalp had higher clonality and more expanded CD8+ clones, particularly in alopecia totalis/universalis, a pattern that suggests antigenic drive. Unlike mouse skin, which is dominated by gammadelta T cells, normal human skin has resident alphabeta T cells that are also sequenced, and this complicates analysis of the scalp TCR repertoire.

Peripheral blood and lesional scalp punch biopsies were obtained from patients with alopecia areata. PBMCs were separated by density centrifugation and stained for CD3, CD4 and CD8, after which CD4+ and CD8+ T cells were sorted on a FACSAria. Receptors were amplified or captured by the immunoSEQ multiplex PCR assay. To provide template for TCR sequencing, every sample had RNA extracted and reverse transcribed into cDNA. First-strand cDNA was synthesized using SuperScript III with a 2:1 mix of oligo-dT and random hexamers. A synthetic immune receptor repertoire was used to assess amplification bias, and residual bias was removed computationally. Concerning the study's data processing: After raw reads were preprocessed to remove errors, the CDR3 was defined following IMGT conventions as running from the conserved cysteine to phenylalanine. Clonality was computed by normalizing Shannon entropy by log2 of the number of productive unique TCRs and subtracting the result from 1. Whether each scalp clone was CD4 or CD8 was inferred by checking scalp TCRbeta sequences against the CD4 and CD8 repertoires from sorted blood. The table comes from immuneACCESS by way of TCRdb, which keeps in-frame sequences with V and J called. Part of the clones is missing from these tables; in studies checked, under half for an unresolved V gene and the rest for unknown reasons. V, J and clone size are taken as reported in that table, and D and trimming were inferred from the DNA itself. For this sample the table gives over 85,000 clones, of which about two fifths were detected only once. About 1.2% of the sample is held by the ten biggest clonotypes.

The sample was CD4+ T cells sorted from blood. This TCR was recovered from a human donor with alopecia areata. Recombination linked TRBV5-6 to TRBJ2-1; the D gene is possibly TRBD1 or TRBD2, each agreeing over 5 bases. The DNA is as follows: TGTGCCAGCAGCTTTGGTTTCAGTCGGGGACGGGAGCAGTTCTTC. This is translated as CASSFGFSRGREQFF.